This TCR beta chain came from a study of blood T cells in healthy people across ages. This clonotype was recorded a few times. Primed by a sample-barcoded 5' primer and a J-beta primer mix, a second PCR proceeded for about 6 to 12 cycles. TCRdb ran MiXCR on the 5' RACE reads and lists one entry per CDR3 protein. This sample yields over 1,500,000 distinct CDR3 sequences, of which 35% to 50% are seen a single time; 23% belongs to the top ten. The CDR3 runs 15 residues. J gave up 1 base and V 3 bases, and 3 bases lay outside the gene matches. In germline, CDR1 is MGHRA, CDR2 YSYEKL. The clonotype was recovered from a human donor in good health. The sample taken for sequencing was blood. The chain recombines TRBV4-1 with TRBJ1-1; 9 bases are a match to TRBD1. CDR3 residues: CASSQGQGTNTEAFF. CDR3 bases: TGCGCCAGCAGCCAGGGACAGGGTACGAACACTGAAGCTTTCTTT.